Below, 27 T cell receptor beta chains from the same sample are listed, as sequenced in a study of blood T cells in healthy people across ages. A second 7 to 11 cycle PCR used barcoded and J-beta primers. TCRdb passed the 5' RACE reads through MiXCR, listing each CDR3 protein once. Of roughly 730,000 distinct CDR3 sequences detected, roughly 56% appear once; the ten largest clones hold 20% to 30%. Sequences were obtained from blood. All receptors come from a man aged 40-55 years in good health.

The CDR3: CSARSSAAGDSYEQYF. DNA for the CDR3: TGCAGTGCTAGGTCATCAGCTGCGGGAGACTCCTACGAGCAGTACTTC. V usage is TRBV20-1 and J usage is TRBJ2-7; 7 bases match TRBD2. CDR1 is DFQATT, CDR2 SNEGSKA, per germline (reference sequence). The ends lost 3 bases at V and 0 bases at J; junction bases unmatched: 11. The CDR3 loop spans 16 amino acids.

This chain uses TRBV20-1 with TRBJ2-3, with D tentatively TRBD2 (5 bases). V lost 5 bases, J lost 2 bases, and 14 bases lay in between. Per germline, CDR1 DFQATT and CDR2 SNEGSKA (reference sequence). The CDR3 covers 14 residues. CDR3 sequence reads: CSAPLLEYTDTQYF. The CDR3 nucleotides are TGCAGTGCTCCCCTACTAGAATACACAGATACGCAGTATTTT.

The chain couples TRBV29-1 to TRBJ2-1; TRBD2 aligns across 10 bases. CDR1 and CDR2 from the germline V gene are SQVTM and ANQGSEA. V trimming: 7 bases; J trimming: 5 bases; junction bases outside the gene matches: 5. The CDR3 has 13 amino acids. In DNA, the CDR3 is TGCAGCGCTCCGGGACTAGCGAACAATGAGCAGTTCTTC. As protein: CSAPGLANNEQFF.

Only one count was recorded for this clonotype. The genes are TRBV6-1 and TRBJ2-4, with 14 bases matching TRBD2. V lost 9 bases and J lost 13; bases outside the gene matches: 11. The CDR3 is 14 amino acids. Germline CDR1 reads MNHNS; CDR2 reads SASEGT. The CDR3 loop is CASRTSGRYNEQYF. The DNA for the CDR3 is TGTGCCAGTAGGACTAGCGGGAGGTACAATGAGCAGTACTTC.

This clonotype was seen more than once but under ten times. The chain is built from TRBV5-5 and TRBJ2-3; D remains unclear. CDR1 is SGHKS, CDR2 YYEKEE, per germline (reference sequence). Trimming stripped 1 base from V and 2 bases from J, with 5 bases between. This CDR3 spans 13 amino acids. CDR3 in amino acids: CASSLFATDTQYF. The CDR3 bases are TGTGCCAGCAGCTTGTTTGCCACAGATACGCAGTATTTT.

This clonotype was picked up a small number of times. V gene TRBV6-5 combines with J gene TRBJ2-5, with TRBD2 identical over 8 bases. The CDR3 extends over 15 amino acids. V was pared by 4 bases and J by 5 bases, with 9 bases of the junction left unmatched. Germline V gene lookup returns CDR1 MNHEY and CDR2 SVGAGI. The CDR3 DNA reads TGTGCCAGCAGTTTTTCGGGAGGGCCGGGTGAGACCCAGTACTTC. Its protein product is CASSFSGGPGETQYF.

The chain joins TRBV11-2 to TRBJ2-7; D is uncertain. V was cut by 0 bases and J by 3 bases, with 12 bases left in between. This CDR3 comprises 15 residues. Germline V gene sequence: CDR1 SGHAT, CDR2 FQNNGV. In nucleotides, the CDR3 is TGTGCCAGCAGCTTAGATTGGGTCAACGACTACGAGCAGTACTTC. This codes for CASSLDWVNDYEQYF.

V usage is TRBV28 and J usage is TRBJ1-4, with TRBD1 as a possible D gene (6 bases). The V end lost 10 bases, the J end lost 3 bases, and 9 bases lay between the germline ends. Looked up from germline, CDR1 is MDHEN and CDR2 is SYDVKM. This CDR3 contains 12 residues. CDR3 in amino acids: CATGTPNEKLFF. The CDR3 bases are TGTGCCACCGGGACACCTAATGAAAAACTGTTTTTT.

V and J are TRBV25-1 and TRBJ1-5; TRBD1 is a possible D gene (6 bases). The germline gives CDR1 MGHDK, CDR2 SYGVNS. This CDR3 comprises 14 residues. V lost 2 bases to trimming and J lost 6 bases, with 11 bases between them. CDR3 region: CASSENRDGQPQHF. CDR3 nucleotide sequence: TGTGCCAGCAGTGAAAACAGGGATGGTCAGCCCCAGCATTTT. The variable domain in full, with the rest retrieved from reference TRBV25-1 and TRBJ1-5, is EADIYQTPRYLVIGTGKKITLECSQTMGHDKMYWYQQDPGMELHLIHYSYGVNSTEKGDLSSESTVSRIRTEHFPLTLESARPSHTSQYLCASSENRDGQPQHFGDGTRLSIL.

The J gene is TRBJ1-6, the V gene TRBV27; D gene ambiguous. From germline, CDR1 is MNHEY and CDR2 SMNVEV (reference sequence). The CDR3 length is 17 residues. V lost 5 bases and J lost 0, with 14 bases in between. For the CDR3, the DNA is TGTGCCAGCAGTGCGGATTTACTGAGCTCCTATAATTCACCCCTCCACTTT. Translation gives CASSADLLSSYNSPLHF.

The chain combines TRBV6-2 or TRBV6-3 with TRBJ2-7; 11 bases line up with TRBD2. The CDR3 totals 15 residues. V was clipped by 6 bases and J by 0 bases; unmatched bases: 4. Germline loops: CDR1 MNHEY, CDR2 SVGEGT. DNA for the CDR3: TGTGCCAGCAGCAGACTAGCGGGGTTCTCCTACGAGCAGTACTTC. Translated: CASSRLAGFSYEQYF.

J is TRBJ2-7 and V is TRBV6-5; 10 nucleotides align to TRBD1. CDR3 size: 15 residues. Germline V CDR1 and CDR2: MNHEY, SVGAGI. V lost 0 bases, J lost 4 bases, and 3 bases stayed unmatched. This CDR3 reads CASSYSRDRGYEQYF. The DNA of the CDR3 is TGTGCCAGCAGTTACTCGAGGGACAGGGGTTACGAGCAGTACTTC.

In this sample, this clonotype turned up a few times. The chain employs TRBV9 and TRBJ2-7; D tentatively fits TRBD1 or TRBD2 (5 bases each). The CDR3 length is 15 residues. Germline V gives CDR1 SGDLS, CDR2 YYNGEE. V was shortened by 4 bases and J by 3 bases, with 17 bases between the two germline ends. Written as DNA, the CDR3 is TGTGCCAGCAGCCCCATGGGGGAACTTCTCTACGAGCAGTACTTC. Its translation: CASSPMGELLYEQYF.

The rearrangement uses TRBV2 and TRBJ1-5; TRBD1 is a possible D gene (6 bases). CDR1 is SNHLY, CDR2 FYNNEI, per germline. Trimming shortened V by 8 bases and J by 6 bases, and 20 bases separated the two germline ends. The CDR3 is made up of 15 amino acids. The CDR3 DNA reads as TGTGCCAGCGGGTTGGGGGGCGGGTACGGTCAGCCCCAGCATTTT. Its protein product is CASGLGGGYGQPQHF.

In its sample, this clonotype was seen a few times. The chain couples TRBV5-1 to TRBJ2-3; D gene unclear. The CDR3 covers 15 residues. Trimming took off 0 bases at V and 0 bases at J, with 8 bases between the two ends. Germline CDR1 SGHRS, CDR2 YFSETQ. The CDR3 region is CASSLGLVSTDTQYF. The CDR3 nucleotides are TGCGCCAGCAGCTTGGGTCTGGTTAGCACAGATACGCAGTATTTT. Supplemented by reference TRBV5-1 and TRBJ2-3, the full variable domain reads KAGVTQTPRYLIKTRGQQVTLSCSPISGHRSVSWYQQTPGQGLQFLFEYFSETQRNKGNFPGRFSGRQFSNSRSEMNVSTLELGDSALYLCASSLGLVSTDTQYFGPGTRLTVL.

This chain joins TRBV18 and TRBJ2-5, with 7 bases that match TRBD2. The trim removed 4 bases at V and 2 bases at J, leaving 4 bases unmatched. Germline values: CDR1 KGHSH, CDR2 LQKENI. This CDR3 has 14 residues. In DNA form, the CDR3 reads TGTGCCAGCTCACGAAGCGGGATGCAAGAGACCCAGTACTTC. Protein sequence: CASSRSGMQETQYF.

This chain connects TRBV20-1 to TRBJ2-7, with D uncertain. The V end lost 0 bases, the J end lost 8 bases, and 8 bases lay between the germline ends. This CDR3 comprises 11 residues. Per germline, CDR1 DFQATT and CDR2 SNEGSKA (reference sequence). The CDR3 bases are TGCAGTGCTAGAGAAAGGCGGAAGCAGTACTTC. This translates into CSARERRKQYF.

This clonotype came up a few times. CDR3: CASKNFLPRDTGTLTLKDEQYF. For the CDR3, the DNA is TGTGCCAGCAAGAACTTTCTTCCCCGGGACACCGGTACACTCACCCTAAAGGACGAGCAGTACTTC. This rearrangement joins TRBV27 to TRBJ2-7; D might be TRBD1 (6 bases). CDR1 MNHEY and CDR2 SMNVEV come from the germline V gene (reference sequence). V was shortened by 7 bases and J by 5 bases, with 42 bases between the two germline ends. The CDR3 extends over 22 amino acids.

This clonotype has only one observation. V gene TRBV2 combines with J gene TRBJ2-3; 8 bases are a match to TRBD2. Germline V gene lookup returns CDR1 SNHLY and CDR2 FYNNEI. The CDR3 totals 16 residues. V was clipped by 8 bases and J by 4 bases; unmatched bases: 14. CDR3 in amino acids: CASFGVSGVLPDTQYF. The CDR3 nucleotides read TGTGCCAGCTTCGGGGTTAGCGGGGTTTTACCAGATACGCAGTATTTT.

This clonotype was seen ten or more times. This chain links TRBV3-1 with TRBJ2-5; 9 nucleotides line up with TRBD2. The CDR3 loop spans 15 amino acids. Germline values: CDR1 LGHDT, CDR2 YNNKEL (reference sequence). V shed 6 bases, J shed 11 bases, and the junction held 16 bases outside the gene matches. The CDR3 coding sequence is TGTGCCAGCAGGGTGCGGCTAGCGGGATCGGATGAGCAGTACTTC. This codes for CASRVRLAGSDEQYF.

The rearrangement links TRBV5-6 to TRBJ1-5; maybe TRBD1 (5 bases). Per germline, CDR1 SGHDT and CDR2 YYEEEE. The V end lost 1 base, the J end lost 1 base, and 12 bases lay between the germline ends. The CDR3 is made up of 16 amino acids. The CDR3: CASSLWGEISNQPQHF. CDR3 sequence (DNA): TGTGCCAGCAGCTTGTGGGGGGAAATAAGCAATCAGCCCCAGCATTTT. The full variable domain, rest sourced from reference TRBV5-6 and TRBJ1-5, is DAGVTQSPTHLIKTRGQQVTLRCSPKSGHDTVSWYQQALGQGPQFIFQYYEEEERQRGNFPDRFSGHQFPNYSSELNVNALLLGDSALYLCASSLWGEISNQPQHFGDGTRLSIL.

This clonotype was seen ten or more times. The chain's CDR3 is CASSIGYEQYF. The CDR3 nucleotides are TGTGCCAGCAGTATCGGATACGAGCAGTACTTC. The chain has TRBV28 and TRBJ2-7; the D is unclear. CDR1 is MDHEN, CDR2 SYDVKM, per germline. V lost 5 bases and J 4 bases, leaving 6 bases between the germline ends. The CDR3 runs 11 residues.

V usage is TRBV7-3 and J usage is TRBJ2-7; 7 positions match TRBD1. Germline V gene sequence: CDR1 SGHTA, CDR2 FQGTGA. The CDR3 totals 17 residues. V lost 0 bases and J lost 2; bases outside the gene matches: 10. CDR3 in DNA: TGTGCCAGCAGCTTAACCGGATCTATAGGGGGCCCCTACGAGCAGTACTTC. Its translation is CASSLTGSIGGPYEQYF.

There are a few counts of this clonotype. This sequence joins TRBV20-1 and TRBJ1-2; 7 bases line up with TRBD1. After removal of 6 bases from V and 4 bases from J, the junction contained 8 bases not matched to a gene. Germline-derived CDR1 and CDR2 are DFQATT and SNEGSKA (reference sequence). The CDR3 is 13 residues long. Here the CDR3 reads CSARTGYGYGYTF. The CDR3 DNA is TGCAGTGCGAGGACAGGATACGGCTATGGCTACACCTTC.

The V gene is TRBV20-1, the J gene TRBJ1-5, with 7 bases aligning to TRBD1. The V and J ends lost 4 bases and 6 bases, in that order; junction bases with no gene match: 6. The germline V gene has CDR1 DFQATT and CDR2 SNEGSKA (reference sequence). The CDR3 is made up of 13 amino acids. CDR3 amino acids: CSATRQGSQPQHF. The CDR3 DNA reads as TGCAGTGCTACTAGACAGGGAAGTCAGCCCCAGCATTTT.

This clonotype was counted only a few times. The gene calls are TRBV7-6 and TRBJ2-7; the D gene is possibly TRBD2 (6 bases). This CDR3 is 17 amino acids long. Trimming cost V 5 bases and J 0 bases, with 20 bases left between them. The germline V gene encodes CDR1 SGHVS and CDR2 FNYEAQ. The CDR3 reads CASSPTMRGLSSYEQYF. DNA of the CDR3: TGTGCCAGCAGCCCCACTATGCGGGGACTCAGCTCCTACGAGCAGTACTTC.

CDR3 region: CASSPTTPLANYGYTF. The CDR3 region has the DNA TGTGCCAGCAGCCCTACGACACCGTTAGCTAACTATGGCTACACCTTC. The chain is built from TRBV11-3 and TRBJ1-2; D uncertain. This CDR3 spans 16 amino acids. The V and J ends lost 5 bases and 0 bases respectively, with 16 bases between them. From germline, CDR1 is SGHNT and CDR2 YENEEA.